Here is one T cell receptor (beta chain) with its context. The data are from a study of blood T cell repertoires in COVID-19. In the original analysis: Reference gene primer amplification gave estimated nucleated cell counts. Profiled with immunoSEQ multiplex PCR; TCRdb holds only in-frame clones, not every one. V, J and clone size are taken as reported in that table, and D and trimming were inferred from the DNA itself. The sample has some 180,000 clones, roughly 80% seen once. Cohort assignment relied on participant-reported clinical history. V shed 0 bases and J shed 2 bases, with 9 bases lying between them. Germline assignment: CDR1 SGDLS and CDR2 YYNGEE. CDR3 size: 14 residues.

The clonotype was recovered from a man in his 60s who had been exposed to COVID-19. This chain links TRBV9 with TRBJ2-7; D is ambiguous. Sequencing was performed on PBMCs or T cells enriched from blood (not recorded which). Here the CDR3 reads CASSVDPGTYEQYF. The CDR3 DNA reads TGTGCCAGCAGCGTAGATCCCGGTACCTACGAGCAGTACTTC.